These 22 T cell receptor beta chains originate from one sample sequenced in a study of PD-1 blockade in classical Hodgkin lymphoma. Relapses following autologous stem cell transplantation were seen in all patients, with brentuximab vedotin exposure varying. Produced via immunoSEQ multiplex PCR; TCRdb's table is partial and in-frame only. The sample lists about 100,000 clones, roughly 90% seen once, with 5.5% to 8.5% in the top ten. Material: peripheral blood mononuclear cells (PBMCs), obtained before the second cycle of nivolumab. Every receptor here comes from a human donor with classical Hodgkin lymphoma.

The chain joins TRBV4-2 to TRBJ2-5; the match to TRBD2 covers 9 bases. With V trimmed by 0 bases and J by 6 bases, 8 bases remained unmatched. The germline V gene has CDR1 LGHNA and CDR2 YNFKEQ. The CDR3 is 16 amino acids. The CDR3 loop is CASSQDIAGGLKTQYF. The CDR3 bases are TGTGCCAGCAGCCAAGATATCGCGGGGGGGCTTAAGACCCAGTACTTC.

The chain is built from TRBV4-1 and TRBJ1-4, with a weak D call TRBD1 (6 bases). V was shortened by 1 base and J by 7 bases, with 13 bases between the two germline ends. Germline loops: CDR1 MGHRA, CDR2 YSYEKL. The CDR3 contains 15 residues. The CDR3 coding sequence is TGCGCCAGCAGCCAAGGGGGGGCGGGAAGTGAAAAACTGTTTTTT. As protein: CASSQGGAGSEKLFF.

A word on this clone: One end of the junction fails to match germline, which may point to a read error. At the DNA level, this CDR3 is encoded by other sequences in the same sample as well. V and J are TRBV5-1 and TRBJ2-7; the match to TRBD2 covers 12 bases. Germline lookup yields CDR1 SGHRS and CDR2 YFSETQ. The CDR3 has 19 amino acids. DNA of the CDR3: TGCGCCAGCAGCTTCGTGATCGGACTAGCGGGGATTAGCTCCTACGAGCAATACTTC. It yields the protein CASSFVIGLAGISSYEQYF.

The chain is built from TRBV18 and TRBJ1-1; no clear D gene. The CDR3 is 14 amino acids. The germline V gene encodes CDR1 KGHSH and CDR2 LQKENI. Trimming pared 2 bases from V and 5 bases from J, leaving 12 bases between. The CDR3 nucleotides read TGTGCCAGCTCACCAGCAACAGCGTCGACTGAAGCTTTCTTT. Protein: CASSPATASTEAFF.

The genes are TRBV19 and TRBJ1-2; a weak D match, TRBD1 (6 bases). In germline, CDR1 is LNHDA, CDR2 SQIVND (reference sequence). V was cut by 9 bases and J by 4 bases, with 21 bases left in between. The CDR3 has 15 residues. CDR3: CASHSSRTALYGYTF. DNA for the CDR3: TGTGCCAGCCACTCATCACGGACAGCGCTCTATGGCTACACCTTC.

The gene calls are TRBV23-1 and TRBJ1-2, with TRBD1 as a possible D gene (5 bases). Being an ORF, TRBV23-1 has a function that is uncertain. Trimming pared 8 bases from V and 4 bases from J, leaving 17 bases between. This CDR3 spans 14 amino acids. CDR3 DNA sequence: TGCGCCAGCCCACCCGGGACTCCGGCCTATGGCTACACCTTC. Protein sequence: CASPPGTPAYGYTF.

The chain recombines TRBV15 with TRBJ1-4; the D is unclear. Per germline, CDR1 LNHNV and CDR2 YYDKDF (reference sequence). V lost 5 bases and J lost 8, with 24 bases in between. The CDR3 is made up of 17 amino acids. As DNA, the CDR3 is TGTGCCACCAGCTCCCGGGTTTATGGGGTAAGGGAAGAAAAACTGTTTTTT. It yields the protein CATSSRVYGVREEKLFF.

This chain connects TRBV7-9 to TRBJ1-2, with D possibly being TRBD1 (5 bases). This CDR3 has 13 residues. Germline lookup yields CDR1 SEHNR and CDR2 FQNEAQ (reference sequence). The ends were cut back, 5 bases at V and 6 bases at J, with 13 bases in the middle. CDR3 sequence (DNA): TGTGCCAGCAGCCCGGGGCAGTCGGATGGCTACACCTTC. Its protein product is CASSPGQSDGYTF.

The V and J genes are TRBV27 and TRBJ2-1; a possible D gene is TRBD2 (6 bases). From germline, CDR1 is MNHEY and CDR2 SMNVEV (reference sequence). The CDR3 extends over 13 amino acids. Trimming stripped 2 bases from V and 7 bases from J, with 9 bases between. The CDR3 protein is CASSLALANEQFF. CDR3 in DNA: TGTGCCAGCAGTTTAGCACTAGCAAATGAGCAGTTCTTC.

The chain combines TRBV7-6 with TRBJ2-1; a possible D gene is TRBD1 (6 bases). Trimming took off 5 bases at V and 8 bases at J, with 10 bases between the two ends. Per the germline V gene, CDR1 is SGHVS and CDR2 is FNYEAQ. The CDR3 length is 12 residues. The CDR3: CASSRQEDEQFF. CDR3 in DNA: TGTGCCAGCAGCAGACAGGAGGATGAGCAGTTCTTC.

CDR3 nucleotides: TGTGCCAGCAGTGTTACAGGGTTAGAGACCCAGTACTTC. It translates to CASSVTGLETQYF. The rearrangement links TRBV25-1 to TRBJ2-5; D perhaps matches TRBD1 (6 bases). V lost 4 bases and J lost 4, with 10 bases in between. This CDR3 is built from 13 residues. Germline values: CDR1 MGHDK, CDR2 SYGVNS.

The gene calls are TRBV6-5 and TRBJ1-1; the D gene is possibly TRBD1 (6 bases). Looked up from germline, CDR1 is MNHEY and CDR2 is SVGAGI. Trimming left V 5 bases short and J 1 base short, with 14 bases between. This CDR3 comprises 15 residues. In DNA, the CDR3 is TGTGCCAGCAGTCAAGGGGGGGGACGGAACACTGAAGCTTTCTTT. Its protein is CASSQGGGRNTEAFF.

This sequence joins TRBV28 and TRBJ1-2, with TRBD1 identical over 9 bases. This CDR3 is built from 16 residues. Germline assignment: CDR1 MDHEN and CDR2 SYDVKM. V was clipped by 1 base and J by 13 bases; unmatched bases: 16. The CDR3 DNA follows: TGTGCCAGCAGTTTATTATCGACGGACAGGGGTGGCCGGATCACCTTC. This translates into CASSLLSTDRGGRITF.

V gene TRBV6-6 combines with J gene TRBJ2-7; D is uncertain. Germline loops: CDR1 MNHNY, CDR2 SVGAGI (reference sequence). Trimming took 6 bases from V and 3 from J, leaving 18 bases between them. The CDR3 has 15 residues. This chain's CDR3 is CASSPVEGWFYEQYF. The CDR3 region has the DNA TGTGCCAGCAGCCCCGTTGAAGGGTGGTTCTACGAGCAGTACTTC.

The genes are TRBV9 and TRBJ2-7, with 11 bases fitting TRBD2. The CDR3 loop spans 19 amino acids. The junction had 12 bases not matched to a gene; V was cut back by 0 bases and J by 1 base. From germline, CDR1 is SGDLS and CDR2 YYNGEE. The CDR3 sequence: CASSVGLAGGRMPSYEQYF. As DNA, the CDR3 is TGTGCCAGCAGCGTAGGGCTAGCGGGGGGACGAATGCCTTCCTACGAGCAGTACTTC.

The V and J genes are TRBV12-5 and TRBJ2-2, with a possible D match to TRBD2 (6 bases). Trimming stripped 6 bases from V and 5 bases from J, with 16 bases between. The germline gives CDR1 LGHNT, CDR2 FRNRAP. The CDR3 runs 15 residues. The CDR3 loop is CASGPGGFETGELFF. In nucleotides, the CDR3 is TGTGCTAGTGGCCCCGGGGGTTTCGAAACCGGGGAGCTGTTTTTT.

CDR3 DNA sequence: TGTGCCAGCAGTTACACAAATCCCGGGACAGGGGGAGGCTACACCTTC. This codes for CASSYTNPGTGGGYTF. The chain employs TRBV6-5 and TRBJ1-2; TRBD1 matches at 11 bases. V shed 2 bases and J 8 bases; nucleotides not matched to a gene: 10. CDR1 and CDR2 from the germline V gene are MNHEY and SVGAGI. The CDR3 loop spans 16 amino acids.

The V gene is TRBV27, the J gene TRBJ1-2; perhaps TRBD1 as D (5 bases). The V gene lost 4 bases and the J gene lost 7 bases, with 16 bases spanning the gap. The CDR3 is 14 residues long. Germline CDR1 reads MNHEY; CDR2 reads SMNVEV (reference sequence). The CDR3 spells CASSSLRTRPGYTF. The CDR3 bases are TGTGCCAGCAGTTCCCTTAGGACACGGCCTGGCTACACCTTC.

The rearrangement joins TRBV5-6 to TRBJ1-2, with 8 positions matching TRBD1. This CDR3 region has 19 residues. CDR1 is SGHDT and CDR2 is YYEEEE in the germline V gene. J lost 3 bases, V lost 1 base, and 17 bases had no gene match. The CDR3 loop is CASSLNWDRIIPGDYGYTF. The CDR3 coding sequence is TGTGCCAGCAGCTTGAACTGGGACAGGATAATACCTGGGGACTATGGCTACACCTTC.

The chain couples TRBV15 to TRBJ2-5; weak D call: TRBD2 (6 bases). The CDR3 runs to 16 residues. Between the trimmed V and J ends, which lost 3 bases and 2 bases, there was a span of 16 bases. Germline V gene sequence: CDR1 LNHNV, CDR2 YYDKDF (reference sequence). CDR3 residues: CATSSAGWSGQETQYF. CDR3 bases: TGTGCCACCAGCAGCGCGGGGTGGTCGGGGCAAGAGACCCAGTACTTC.

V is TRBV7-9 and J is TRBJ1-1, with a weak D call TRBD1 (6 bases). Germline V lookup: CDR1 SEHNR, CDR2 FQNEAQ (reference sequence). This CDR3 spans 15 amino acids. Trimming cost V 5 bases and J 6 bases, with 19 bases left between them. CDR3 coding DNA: TGTGCCAGCAGCCCCTCGGGGGGGGGCGCCGCTGAAGCTTTCTTT. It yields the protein CASSPSGGGAAEAFF.

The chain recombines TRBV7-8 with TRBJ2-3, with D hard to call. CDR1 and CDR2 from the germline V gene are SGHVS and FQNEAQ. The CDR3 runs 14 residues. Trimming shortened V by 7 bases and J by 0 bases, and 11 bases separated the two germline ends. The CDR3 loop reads CASKKHVSTDTQYF. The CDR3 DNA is TGTGCCAGCAAGAAACACGTCAGCACAGATACGCAGTATTTT.